These T cell receptor beta chains were read from a single sample in a study of blood T cells in healthy people across ages. TCRdb ran MiXCR on the 5' RACE reads and lists one entry per CDR3 protein. Among approximately 1.5 million distinct CDR3 sequences listed, 35% to 45% were seen once. Sequencing was performed on blood. Receptors were obtained from a woman younger than 35 in good health. CDR3s include the opening cysteine and the closing phenylalanine or tryptophan. A D gene is named only where the DNA matches it firmly. Not every row has a clone size; where given, it reads once, few, many or a size class.

CDR3 DNA,CDR3 protein,J gene,V gene,clone size,CDR3 length,D gene
TGTGCCAGCATTCCGGGAGTTTGGAACACTGAAGCTTTCTTT,CASIPGVWNTEAFF,TRBJ1-1,TRBV6-2/TRBV6-3,-,14,-
TGCGCCAGCAGCCCAGGGTCCACGGGGCAGTACTTC,CASSPGSTGQYF,TRBJ2-4,TRBV7-2,-,12,-
TGTGCCAGCAGACCAGACAGGGGAGCTTTCTTT,CASRPDRGAFF,TRBJ1-1,TRBV12-3/TRBV12-4,few,11,TRBD1
TGTGCCAGCAGCTTCCCCACAGCGTCAAAAAAGGTTGAGCAGTTCTTC,CASSFPTASKKVEQFF,TRBJ2-1,TRBV7-9,few,16,-
TGTGCCAGCAGCCAAGATCAGGACCACACAGATACGCAGTATTTT,CASSQDQDHTDTQYF,TRBJ2-3,TRBV4-2,few,15,-
TGTGCCAGCAGCTTAGGTCCAGGAACTTTTAATTCACCCCTCCACTTT,CASSLGPGTFNSPLHF,TRBJ1-6,TRBV7-2,-,16,-
TGCGCCACTGGAGTTATCTTATATGGCTACACCTTC,CATGVILYGYTF,TRBJ1-2,TRBV5-1,few,12,-
TGTGCCAGCAGTTTATCGATTTGGGGGGATTCCTACGAGCAGTACTTC,CASSLSIWGDSYEQYF,TRBJ2-7,TRBV27,-,16,-
TGTGCCAGCTCACCACTAGCGGGAAACCCCACAGATACGCAGTATTTT,CASSPLAGNPTDTQYF,TRBJ2-3,TRBV18,-,16,TRBD2
TGCGCCAGCAGCCAAGAAAAGTATTCACAGGGGGCCGCCGGGGAGCTGTTTTTT,CASSQEKYSQGAAGELFF,TRBJ2-2,TRBV4-3,-,18,TRBD1
TGCGCCAGCAGACCGACAGGGGATAATTCACCCCTCCACTTT,CASRPTGDNSPLHF,TRBJ1-6,TRBV4-3,-,14,TRBD1
TGTGCCAGCAGTTTGGGTCCAGGGGGTGGAGATACGCAGTATTTT,CASSLGPGGGDTQYF,TRBJ2-3,TRBV27,-,15,TRBD1
TGTGCCAGCAACGAAGGGAGCTCCTACAATGAGCAGTACTTC,CASNEGSSYNEQYF,TRBJ2-7,TRBV9,-,14,-
TGCAGTGCTAAGAGCGTGGGGGACACTGAAGCTTTCTTT,CSAKSVGDTEAFF,TRBJ1-1,TRBV20-1,once,13,-
TGTGCCAGCAGCTTAAGAACTAGCGGGGACCAAGAGACCCAGTACTTC,CASSLRTSGDQETQYF,TRBJ2-5,TRBV7-2,many,16,TRBD2
TGTGCCAGCAGTTACGTGGGGACCGGGGAGCTGTTTTTT,CASSYVGTGELFF,TRBJ2-2,TRBV6-2/TRBV6-3,few,13,-
TGCAGTGCTAGAGATCGTACAGGGTACGAAAAACTGTTTTTT,CSARDRTGYEKLFF,TRBJ1-4,TRBV20-1,-,14,-
TGTGCCAGCAGCCCAACAGACAGGGACCCCTACGAGCAGTACTTC,CASSPTDRDPYEQYF,TRBJ2-7,TRBV4-2,-,15,TRBD1
TGTGCCAGCAGTTTAGGTGGCCAGTACAATGAGCAGTACTTC,CASSLGGQYNEQYF,TRBJ2-7,TRBV27,few,14,-
TGTGCCAGTAGTACGGGGACAGGGAATGCTTTCTTT,CASSTGTGNAFF,TRBJ1-1,TRBV19,few,12,TRBD1
TGTGCCAGCGGTAGTAGTCTCGGCTACACCTTC,CASGSSLGYTF,TRBJ1-2,TRBV2,-,11,-
TGTGCCAGCAGTACCGACCCCTCCAATGAGCAGTTCTTC,CASSTDPSNEQFF,TRBJ2-1,TRBV2,few,13,-
TGCAGTGCCACTGCGCGGGAGGGCTCTAATGAGCAGTTCTTC,CSATAREGSNEQFF,TRBJ2-1,TRBV20-1,few,14,TRBD2
TGTGCCAGCATAAGCGGCACTGAAGCTTTCTTT,CASISGTEAFF,TRBJ1-1,TRBV28,-,11,-
TGTGCCAGCAGGAGAATAGGGGGCCCTGAAGCTTTCTTT,CASRRIGGPEAFF,TRBJ1-1,TRBV11-2,-,13,TRBD1
TGTGCCACCAGTGACCCCGGGACTAGCGGGAGATATGCCGGGGAGCTGTTTTTT,CATSDPGTSGRYAGELFF,TRBJ2-2,TRBV24-1,once,18,TRBD2
TGTGCCAGCCTCCGGAAGGGCACTGAAGCTTTCTTT,CASLRKGTEAFF,TRBJ1-1,TRBV13,-,12,-
TGTGCCAGCAGCTTAGTTGGGACAGGGGGCAGTCAGCCCCAGCATTTT,CASSLVGTGGSQPQHF,TRBJ1-5,TRBV7-2,-,16,TRBD1
TGTGCCAGCAGCCACCCTGGGACAGGGGCTCCCTCCTACGAGCAGTACTTC,CASSHPGTGAPSYEQYF,TRBJ2-7,TRBV9,-,17,TRBD1
TGTGCCATCAGTGCCTGGACTAGCGGGGAGGGGGATACGCAGTATTTT,CAISAWTSGEGDTQYF,TRBJ2-3,TRBV10-3,-,16,TRBD2
TGTGCCAGCAGGGCCGGGACTAGAAACACCGGGGAGCTGTTTTTT,CASRAGTRNTGELFF,TRBJ2-2,TRBV2,-,15,TRBD2
TGTGCCAGCAGCCAGCTCAAGCGGTCCGGGGGAAATACGCAGTATTTT,CASSQLKRSGGNTQYF,TRBJ2-3,TRBV3-1,-,16,-
TGTGAAGGGTGGAACGAGCAGTACTTC,CEGWNEQYF,TRBJ2-7,TRBV6-5,few,9,-
TGCAGTCCCCCCGGCGGGGTTGTCTATGGCTACACCTTC,CSPPGGVVYGYTF,TRBJ1-2,TRBV20-1,-,13,-
TGTGCCAGCACCACGATAAACAACAATGAGCAGTTCTTC,CASTTINNNEQFF,TRBJ2-1,TRBV5-5,-,13,-
TGTGCCAGCAGTTCCAGACTAGCGGGAGGGCCCGGGGAGCTGTTTTTT,CASSSRLAGGPGELFF,TRBJ2-2,TRBV28,-,16,TRBD2
TGTGCCAGCAGCTTACCCGACAGGGCCTACGAGCAGTACTTC,CASSLPDRAYEQYF,TRBJ2-7,TRBV11-2,few,14,TRBD1
TGCAGTGCTAGACAGACCTCCTACAATGAGCAGTACTTC,CSARQTSYNEQYF,TRBJ2-7,TRBV20-1,once,13,-
TGTGCCAGCAGTGAAGGGGCTAGAGCCGGGAGCTACAATGAGCAGTTCTTC,CASSEGARAGSYNEQFF,TRBJ2-1,TRBV2,-,17,-
TGTGCCAGCAGCTCGTTTGACAGGGACGCTAACTATGGCTACACCTTC,CASSSFDRDANYGYTF,TRBJ1-2,TRBV7-8,-,16,TRBD1
TGTGCCAGCAGTTCCCGACGGGATTGGACCGATTACGAGCAGTACTTC,CASSSRRDWTDYEQYF,TRBJ2-7,TRBV12-3/TRBV12-4,few,16,-
TGTGCCAGCAGCTTAGACTTGGACAGGGCTAATTATGGCTACACCTTC,CASSLDLDRANYGYTF,TRBJ1-2,TRBV7-9,few,16,TRBD1
TGCGCCAGCAGCCCAGGGAATGAGGGGGAGACCCAGTACTTC,CASSPGNEGETQYF,TRBJ2-5,TRBV5-1,-,14,-
TGTGCCATCGGTGAGTTCGGGGCGGCGGTACGGACTAATGAGCAGTTCTTC,CAIGEFGAAVRTNEQFF,TRBJ2-1,TRBV10-3,-,17,-
TGTGCCACCAGTGATCCAAGGACTACAGCAGATACGCAGTATTTT,CATSDPRTTADTQYF,TRBJ2-3,TRBV24-1,once,15,-
TGTGCCAGCAGCTTAGCAACTCCTGGACTAGCGGGGTACCAAGAGACCCAGTACTTC,CASSLATPGLAGYQETQYF,TRBJ2-5,TRBV7-6,-,19,TRBD2
TGTGCCAGCTCACCACCAGGGATTAGGTACAATGAGCAGTTCTTC,CASSPPGIRYNEQFF,TRBJ2-1,TRBV18,few,15,-
TGTGCCAGCAGCCAAGCGGCAATTAGAACTTACGCCCATGGCTACACCTTC,CASSQAAIRTYAHGYTF,TRBJ1-2,TRBV3-1,few,17,-
TGCGCCAGCAGCTTGGCAGGAAAGTCGGGCAATGAGCAGTTCTTC,CASSLAGKSGNEQFF,TRBJ2-1,TRBV5-1,-,15,-
TGTGCCAGCAGCTTCTACCAGGGGAACTATGGCTACACCTTC,CASSFYQGNYGYTF,TRBJ1-2,TRBV7-2,-,14,-
TGTGCCAGCAGCGTGGGGACGGGGAATGAGCAGTTCTTC,CASSVGTGNEQFF,TRBJ2-1,TRBV9,-,13,-
TGTGCCAGCACCCTAATGACAGGAAACATTCAGTACTTC,CASTLMTGNIQYF,TRBJ2-4,TRBV12-3/TRBV12-4,many,13,-
TGCAGTGCTAGAGGGTTGGACAATGAGCAGTTCTTC,CSARGLDNEQFF,TRBJ2-1,TRBV20-1,few,12,-
TGTGCCAGCAGAAAGGACAGGCGACAAACAGATACGCAGTATTTT,CASRKDRRQTDTQYF,TRBJ2-3,TRBV6-5,few,15,TRBD1